This is a list of T cell receptor beta chains from one sample in a study of cytomegalovirus exposure and HLA in healthy donors. Libraries were prepared by immunoSEQ multiplex PCR; TCRdb keeps only in-frame clonotypes and omits some of them. The sample shows 200,000 to 300,000 clones, around four fifths of them seen only once. Material for sequencing was PBMCs. The receptors shown here come from a middle-aged woman in good health and CMV-seropositive. Each CDR3 is given with its conserved first and last residue. Each record gives: V gene, D gene, clone size, CDR3 protein. A D gene is named only where the DNA matches it firmly. Part of the rows lack a size; the others show once, few, many or a class for expanded clones.

TRBV7-3 TRBD1 NA CASSIQGEDTQYF
TRBV7-9 TRBD1 NA CASSSGTDTNEQFF
TRBV7-8 TRBD2 NA CASSSNTGLADYHNEQFF
TRBV6-6 TRBD1 NA CASTRTGENTEAFF
TRBV5-6 TRBD2 NA CASSAGLAGVSYEQYF
TRBV10-3 TRBD1 NA CAISAGTGEKLFF
TRBV18 NA NA CASSLRSGEQYF
TRBV7-8 NA few CASSFWTAPQVSPLHF
TRBV4-2 TRBD2 NA CASSQGTRAGAQETQYF
TRBV29-1 NA NA CSVSGVTEAFF
TRBV7-2 NA once CASRTERSAHEQYF
TRBV30 TRBD2 NA CAWSRTRTSGSSNEQFF
TRBV28 TRBD2 NA CASSPLREVADTQYF
TRBV5-4 NA NA CASSWRRDGHNQPQHF
TRBV5-5 TRBD1 NA CASSSSGGSTNNSPLHF
TRBV6-1 TRBD2 NA CASSEARLAGEIEQFF
TRBV19 NA once CASRLGLPNTEAFF
TRBV27 NA NA CASSLGLGNYGYTF
TRBV11-2 TRBD1 NA CASSPDGFGTQGADTQYF
TRBV2 NA NA CASSETGTLNQPQHF
TRBV7-2 NA NA CASSLGGGGKGSGYTF
TRBV4-3 TRBD2 NA CASSQAHPSGSYEQYF
TRBV6-5 TRBD1 NA CASHRGRVAFF
TRBV10-3 NA NA CAISQGFEQYF
TRBV27 TRBD2 NA CASSLSPSGFTYGVDNEQFF
TRBV7-6 TRBD2 NA CASSDRLADRTGELFF
TRBV28 NA NA CASRLAPGELFF
TRBV7-3 TRBD2 medium-sized CASSLTAGPYNEQFF
TRBV4-1 NA NA CASSHQEGGSGYEQYF
TRBV27 NA few CASSRDYGKETQYF
TRBV7-9 TRBD2 NA CASSLLAGGSYNEQFF
TRBV4-3 TRBD1 NA CASSQPGQVGYNEQFF
TRBV19 NA NA CASSIWRFADTQYF
TRBV14 NA NA CASSQDSGKFGGNTIYF
TRBV2 TRBD1 NA CAGTRDRDPLNTEAFF
TRBV6-1 NA NA CASREETLPWSTDTQYF
TRBV2 NA NA CASLSPGGELFF
TRBV6-4 NA NA CASSQARSLQDHGKNIQYF
TRBV7-2 NA NA CASSSLAEETQYF
TRBV28 NA NA CASSLHAPGRINQPQHF
TRBV6-1 TRBD1 NA CAGRTGGRDYGYTF
TRBV27 TRBD1 NA CASSRDRGLTEAFF
TRBV30 NA NA CAWSNREVSQYF
TRBV7-6 NA NA CASSLPGLETQYF
TRBV27 TRBD2 once CASSSPGLAGANEQYF
TRBV7-9 NA NA CASSLAGGTGELFF
TRBV19 NA NA CASIPPLNTGELFF
TRBV7-2 TRBD1 once CASSLALLQGAHNEQFF
TRBV4-2 TRBD1 NA CASSRSSGQHEKLFF
TRBV5-4 NA NA CASSVLSGVGTRYF
TRBV5-1 TRBD2 NA CASSLGGLAGTDTQYF